This T cell receptor (beta chain) was identified in a study of blood T cell repertoires in COVID-19. Background on the study: PBMCs, B-cell-depleted T cells, or T cells were the source of the cDNA or gDNA that made up the material.

Some clones are missing from TCRdb's copy, which holds only in-frame ones; the method was immunoSEQ multiplex PCR. The sample records about 480,000 clones, 85% to 90% being singletons. This CDR3 is 16 amino acids long. Trimming took 4 bases from V and 1 from J, leaving 16 bases between them. Germline CDR1 is MGHRA and CDR2 is YSYEKL. The TCR comes from a man aged 18-30 years with COVID-19, enrolled during active disease. The chain has TRBV4-1 and TRBJ1-1; unclear D gene. The sequenced sample was peripheral blood. DNA for the CDR3: TGCGCCAGCAGCCCCCAAGGGAGGGCGCGGAACACTGAAGCTTTCTTT. Residues: CASSPQGRARNTEAFF.